The subject of this entry is one T cell receptor beta chain. The antigen is unknown. This sample was taken from a study of OX40 agonist ivuxolimab in advanced cancers. Background on the study: Ivuxolimab, an antibody that agonizes OX40 (CD134), was administered to the patients. Under the entry rules, prior anti-PD-1, anti-PD-L1 or anti-CTLA-4 therapy was allowed, and approximately 36% had some.

Broader study findings: Clonal expansion was seen in CD4+ and CD8+ blood T cells by week 6 at 0.1 to 3.0 mg/kg. Some of the nonresponding patients also showed low levels of normalized T-cell clonal expansion.

The assay was immunoSEQ multiplex PCR, and TCRdb's table has in-frame clones only and misses some. The table includes under 70,000 clones, 86% detected once. The sequence was obtained from an adult with an advanced solid tumor such as melanoma, head and neck, liver or kidney cancer. Sequencing used CD4+ or CD8+ T cells sorted from blood, obtained in a trial of the OX40 agonist ivuxolimab.

The CDR3 is CASSHSEGYTF. The DNA for the CDR3 is TGTGCCAGCAGTCACAGTGAAGGCTACACCTTC. The chain employs TRBV6-5 and TRBJ1-2; no firm D call. The germline V and J ends were trimmed by 5 bases and 8 bases, with 9 bases remaining between them. Germline loops: CDR1 MNHEY, CDR2 SVGAGI. This CDR3 has 11 amino acids.